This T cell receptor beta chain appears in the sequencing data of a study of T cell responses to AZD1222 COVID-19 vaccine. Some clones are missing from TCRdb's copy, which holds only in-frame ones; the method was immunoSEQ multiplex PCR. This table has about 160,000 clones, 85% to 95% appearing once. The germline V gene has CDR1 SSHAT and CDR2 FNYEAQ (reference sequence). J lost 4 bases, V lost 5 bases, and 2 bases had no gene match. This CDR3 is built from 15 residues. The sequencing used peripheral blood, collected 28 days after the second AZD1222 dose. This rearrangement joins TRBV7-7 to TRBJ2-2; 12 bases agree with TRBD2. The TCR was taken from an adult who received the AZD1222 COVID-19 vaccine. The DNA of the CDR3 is TGTGCCAGCAGCCCGACTAGCGGGAGCACCGGGGAGCTGTTTTTT. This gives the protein CASSPTSGSTGELFF. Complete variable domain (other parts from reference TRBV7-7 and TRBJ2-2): GAGVSQSPRYKVTKRGQDVTLRCDPISSHATLYWYQQALGQGPEFLTYFNYEAQPDKSGLPSDRFSAERPEGSISTLTIQRTEQRDSAMYRCASSPTSGSTGELFFGEGSRLTVL.